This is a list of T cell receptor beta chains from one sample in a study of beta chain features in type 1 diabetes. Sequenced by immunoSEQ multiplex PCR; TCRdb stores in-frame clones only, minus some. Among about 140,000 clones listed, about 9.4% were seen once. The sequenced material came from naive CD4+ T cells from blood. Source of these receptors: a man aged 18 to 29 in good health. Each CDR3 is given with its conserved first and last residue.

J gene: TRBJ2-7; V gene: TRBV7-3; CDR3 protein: CASSLTSGGPYEQYF
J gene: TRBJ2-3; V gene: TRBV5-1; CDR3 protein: CASSSPSGSLADTQYF
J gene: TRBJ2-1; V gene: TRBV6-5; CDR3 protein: CASSQSTEQFF
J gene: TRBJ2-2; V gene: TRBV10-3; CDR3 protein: CAIRGQGVTGELFF
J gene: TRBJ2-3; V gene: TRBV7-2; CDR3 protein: CASSFGSSGGASDTQYF
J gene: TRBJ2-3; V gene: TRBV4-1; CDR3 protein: CASSQLRGGLSWSDTQYF
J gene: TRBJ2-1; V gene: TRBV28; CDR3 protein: CASSWGRGDYNEQFF
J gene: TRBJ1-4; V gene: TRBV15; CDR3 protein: CATSRDRGATNEKLFF
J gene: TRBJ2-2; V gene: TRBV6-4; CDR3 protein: CASSDSRTSNTGELFF
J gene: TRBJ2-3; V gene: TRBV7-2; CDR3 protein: CASSSQTGELDTQYF
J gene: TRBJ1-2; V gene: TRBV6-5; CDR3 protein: CASSYSSMARLYGYTF
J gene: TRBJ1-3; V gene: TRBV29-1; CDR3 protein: CNRDKGNTIYF
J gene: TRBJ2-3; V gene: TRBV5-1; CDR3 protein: CASSFGTGADTQYF
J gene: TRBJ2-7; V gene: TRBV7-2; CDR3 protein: CASSLDLRVYEQYF
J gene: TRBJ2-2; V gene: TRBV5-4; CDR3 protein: CASSPPGGRETGELFF
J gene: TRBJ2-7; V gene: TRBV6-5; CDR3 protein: CASTTPGGTYEQYF
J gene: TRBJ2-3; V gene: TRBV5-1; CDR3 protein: CASSLARRGQGDTQYF
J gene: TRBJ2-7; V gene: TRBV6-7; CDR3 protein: CATHRSRGLATFYEQYF
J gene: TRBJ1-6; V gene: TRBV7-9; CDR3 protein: CASSSGTGGAYSPLHF
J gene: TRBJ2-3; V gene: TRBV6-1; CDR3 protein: CASTASESTDTQYF
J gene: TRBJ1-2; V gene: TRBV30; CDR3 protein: CAWNVLPYLRRNYGYTF
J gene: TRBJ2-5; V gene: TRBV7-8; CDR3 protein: CASSPTIGTDETQYF
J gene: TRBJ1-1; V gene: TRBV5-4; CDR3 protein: CASSPEGNTEAFF
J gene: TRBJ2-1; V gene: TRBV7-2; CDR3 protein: CASSFSGGRNEQFF
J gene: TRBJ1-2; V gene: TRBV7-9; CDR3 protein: CASSLLGQGARGYTF
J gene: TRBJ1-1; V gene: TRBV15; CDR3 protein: CATSRVAARGANTEAFF
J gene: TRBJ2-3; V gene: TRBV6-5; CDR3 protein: CASSDRGFSTDTQYF
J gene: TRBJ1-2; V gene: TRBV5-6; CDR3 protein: CASSKGQGDPYTF
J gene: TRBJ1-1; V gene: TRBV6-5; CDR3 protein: CASRKQGFPEAFF
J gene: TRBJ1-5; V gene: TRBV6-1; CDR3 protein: CASSEGGGHQPQHF
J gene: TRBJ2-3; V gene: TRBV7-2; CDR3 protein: CASSFQGADTQYF
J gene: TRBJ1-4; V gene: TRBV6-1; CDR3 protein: CASSPGQSNEKLFF
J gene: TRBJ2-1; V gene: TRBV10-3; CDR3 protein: CAISVRRGAGDRQSSYNEQFF
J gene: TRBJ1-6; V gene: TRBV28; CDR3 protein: CASSSRTGADTPLHF
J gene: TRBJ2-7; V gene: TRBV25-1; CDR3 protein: CASREGASYEQYF
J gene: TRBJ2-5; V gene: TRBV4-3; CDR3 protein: CASSQGLAGGQETQYF
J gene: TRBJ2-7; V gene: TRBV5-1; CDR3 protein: CASSDRTGGSYEQYF
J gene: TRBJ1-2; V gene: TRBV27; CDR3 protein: CASGKTGQGAGGYTF
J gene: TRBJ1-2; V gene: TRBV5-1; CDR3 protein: CASRENQGNGYTF
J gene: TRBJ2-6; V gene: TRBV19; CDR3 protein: CASREGSGANVLTF
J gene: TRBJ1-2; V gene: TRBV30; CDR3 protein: CAWSVPPRGYGYTF